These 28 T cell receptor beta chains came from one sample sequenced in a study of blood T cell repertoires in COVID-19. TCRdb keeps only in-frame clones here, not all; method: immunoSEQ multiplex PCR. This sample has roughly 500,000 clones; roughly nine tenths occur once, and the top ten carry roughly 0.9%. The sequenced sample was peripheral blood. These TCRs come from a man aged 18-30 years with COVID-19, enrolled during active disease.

CDR3 bases: TGCAGCGTTGTATTACAGGGGGCAGGTCAGCCCCAGCATTTT. Protein sequence: CSVVLQGAGQPQHF. This chain links TRBV29-1 with TRBJ1-5; 9 bases align to TRBD1. The length of the CDR3 is 14 residues. Germline CDR1 reads SQVTM; CDR2 reads ANQGSEA. V lost 4 bases, J lost 6 bases, and 7 bases stayed unmatched.

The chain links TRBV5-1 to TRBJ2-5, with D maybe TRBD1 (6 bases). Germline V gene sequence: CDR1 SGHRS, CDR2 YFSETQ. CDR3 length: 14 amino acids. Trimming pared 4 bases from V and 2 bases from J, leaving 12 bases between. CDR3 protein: CASSTGTPQETQYF. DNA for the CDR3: TGCGCCAGCAGCACCGGGACACCTCAAGAGACCCAGTACTTC.

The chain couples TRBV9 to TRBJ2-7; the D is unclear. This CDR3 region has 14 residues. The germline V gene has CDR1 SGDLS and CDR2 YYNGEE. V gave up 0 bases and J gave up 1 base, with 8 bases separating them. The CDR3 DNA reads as TGTGCCAGCAGCGTAGGACAAATTTCCTACGAGCAGTACTTC. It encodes CASSVGQISYEQYF. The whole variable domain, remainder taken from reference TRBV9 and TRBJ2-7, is DSGVTQTPKHLITATGQRVTLRCSPRSGDLSVYWYQQSLDQGLQFLIQYYNGEERAKGNILERFSAQQFPDLHSELNLSSLELGDSALYFCASSVGQISYEQYFGPGTRLTVT.

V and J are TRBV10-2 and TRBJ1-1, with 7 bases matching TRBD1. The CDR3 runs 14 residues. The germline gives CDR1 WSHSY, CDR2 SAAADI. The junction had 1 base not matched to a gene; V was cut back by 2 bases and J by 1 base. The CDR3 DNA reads TGCGCCAGCAGTGAGGACAGGGAGAACACTGAAGCTTTCTTT. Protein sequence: CASSEDRENTEAFF.

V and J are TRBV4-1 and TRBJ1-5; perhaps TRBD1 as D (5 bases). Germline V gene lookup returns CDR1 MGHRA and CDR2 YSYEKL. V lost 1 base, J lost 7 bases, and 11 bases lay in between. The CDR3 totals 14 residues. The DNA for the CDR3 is TGCGCCAGCAGCCAAGGGGGCGCGGGGCAGCCCCAGCATTTT. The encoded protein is CASSQGGAGQPQHF.

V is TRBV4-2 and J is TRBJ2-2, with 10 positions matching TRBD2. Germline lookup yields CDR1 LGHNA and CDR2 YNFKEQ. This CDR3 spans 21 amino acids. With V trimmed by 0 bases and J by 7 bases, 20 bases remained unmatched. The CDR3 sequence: CASSQDRFFGGTSGEGGELFF. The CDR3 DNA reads TGTGCCAGCAGCCAAGATCGATTTTTCGGGGGCACTAGCGGGGAAGGCGGGGAGCTGTTTTTT.

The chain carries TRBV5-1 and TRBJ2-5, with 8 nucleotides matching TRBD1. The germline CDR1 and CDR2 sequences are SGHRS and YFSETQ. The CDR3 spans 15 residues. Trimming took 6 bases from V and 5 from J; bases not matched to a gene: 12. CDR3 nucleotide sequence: TGCGCCAGCATCCCCTGGCAGGGGGCGGGGGAGACCCAGTACTTC. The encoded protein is CASIPWQGAGETQYF. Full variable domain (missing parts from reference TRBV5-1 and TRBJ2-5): KAGVTQTPRYLIKTRGQQVTLSCSPISGHRSVSWYQQTPGQGLQFLFEYFSETQRNKGNFPGRFSGRQFSNSRSEMNVSTLELGDSALYLCASIPWQGAGETQYFGPGTRLLVL.

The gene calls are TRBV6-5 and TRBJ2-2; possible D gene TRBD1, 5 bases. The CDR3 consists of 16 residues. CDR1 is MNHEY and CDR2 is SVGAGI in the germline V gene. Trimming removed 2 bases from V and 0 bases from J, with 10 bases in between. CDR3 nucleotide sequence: TGTGCCAGCAGTTACCCGGCAGGGTCGAACACCGGGGAGCTGTTTTTT. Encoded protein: CASSYPAGSNTGELFF.

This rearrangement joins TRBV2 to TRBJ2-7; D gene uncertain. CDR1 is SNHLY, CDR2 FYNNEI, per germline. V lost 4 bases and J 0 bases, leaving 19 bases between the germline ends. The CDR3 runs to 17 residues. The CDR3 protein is CASSVPLMGPSSYEQYF. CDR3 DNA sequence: TGTGCCAGCAGTGTTCCCCTTATGGGCCCAAGCTCCTACGAGCAGTACTTC.

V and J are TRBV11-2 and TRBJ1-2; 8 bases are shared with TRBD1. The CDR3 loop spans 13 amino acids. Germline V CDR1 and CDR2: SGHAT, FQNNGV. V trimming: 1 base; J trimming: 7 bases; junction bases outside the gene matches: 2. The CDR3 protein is CASSLGTGPGYTF. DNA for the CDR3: TGTGCCAGCAGCTTAGGGACAGGGCCTGGCTACACCTTC.

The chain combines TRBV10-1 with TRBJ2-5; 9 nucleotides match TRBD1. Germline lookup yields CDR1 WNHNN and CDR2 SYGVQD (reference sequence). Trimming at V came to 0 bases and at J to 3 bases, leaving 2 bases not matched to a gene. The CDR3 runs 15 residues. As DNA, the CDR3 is TGCGCCAGCAGTGAGTCGGGGACAGGGAAAGAGACCCAGTACTTC. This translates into CASSESGTGKETQYF.

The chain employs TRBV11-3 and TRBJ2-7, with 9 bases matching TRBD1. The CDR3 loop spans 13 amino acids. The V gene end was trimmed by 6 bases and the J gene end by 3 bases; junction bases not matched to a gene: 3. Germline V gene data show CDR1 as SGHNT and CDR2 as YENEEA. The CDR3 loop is CASRDRGGYEQYF. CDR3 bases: TGTGCCAGCAGGGACAGGGGAGGCTACGAGCAGTACTTC.

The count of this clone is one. The CDR3 bases are TGTGCCAGCAGTGGGACAGATAATTCACCCCTCCACTTT. This translates into CASSGTDNSPLHF. The V and J genes are TRBV6-4 and TRBJ1-6; a weak D match, TRBD1 (6 bases). The length of the CDR3 is 13 residues. Deletions cut 4 bases from V and 5 bases from J, with 6 bases between. The germline V gene encodes CDR1 MRHNA and CDR2 SNTAGT.

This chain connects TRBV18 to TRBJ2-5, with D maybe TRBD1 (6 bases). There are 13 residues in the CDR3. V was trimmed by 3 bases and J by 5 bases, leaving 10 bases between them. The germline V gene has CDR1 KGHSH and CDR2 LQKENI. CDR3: CASSPGHGETQYF. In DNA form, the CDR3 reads TGTGCCAGCTCACCGGGACACGGGGAGACCCAGTACTTC.

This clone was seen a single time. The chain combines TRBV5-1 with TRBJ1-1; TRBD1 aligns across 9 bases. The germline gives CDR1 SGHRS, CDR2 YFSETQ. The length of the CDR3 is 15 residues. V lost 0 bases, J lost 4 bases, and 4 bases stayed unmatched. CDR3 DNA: TGCGCCAGCAGCTTGGCCATGACAGGGGGCACTGAAGCTTTCTTT. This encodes CASSLAMTGGTEAFF.

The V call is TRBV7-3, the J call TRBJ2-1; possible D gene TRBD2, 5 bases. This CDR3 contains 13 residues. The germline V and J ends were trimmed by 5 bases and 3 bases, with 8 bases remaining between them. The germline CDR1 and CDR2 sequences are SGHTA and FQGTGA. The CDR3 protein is CASSPGGYNEQFF. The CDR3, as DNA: TGTGCCAGCAGCCCCGGAGGCTACAATGAGCAGTTCTTC.

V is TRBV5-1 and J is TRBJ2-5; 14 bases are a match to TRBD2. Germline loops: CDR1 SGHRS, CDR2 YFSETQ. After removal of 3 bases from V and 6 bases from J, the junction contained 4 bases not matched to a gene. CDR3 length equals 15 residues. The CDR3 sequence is CASSSGLAGGQTQYF. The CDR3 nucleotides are TGCGCCAGCAGCTCCGGACTAGCGGGGGGACAGACCCAGTACTTC.

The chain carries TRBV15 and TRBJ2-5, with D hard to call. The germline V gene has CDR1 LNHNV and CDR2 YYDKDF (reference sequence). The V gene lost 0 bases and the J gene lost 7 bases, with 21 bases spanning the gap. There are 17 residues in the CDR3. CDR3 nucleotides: TGTGCCACCAGCAGAGATCGTAATTTCGGAGTTTTAGTGACCCAGTACTTC. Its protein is CATSRDRNFGVLVTQYF.

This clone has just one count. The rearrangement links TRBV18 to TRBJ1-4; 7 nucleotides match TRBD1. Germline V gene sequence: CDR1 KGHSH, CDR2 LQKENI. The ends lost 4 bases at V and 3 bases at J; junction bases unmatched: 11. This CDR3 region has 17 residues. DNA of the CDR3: TGTGCCAGCTCACTAACCAAGGAGACAGGGCCTAATGAAAAACTGTTTTTT. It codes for CASSLTKETGPNEKLFF.

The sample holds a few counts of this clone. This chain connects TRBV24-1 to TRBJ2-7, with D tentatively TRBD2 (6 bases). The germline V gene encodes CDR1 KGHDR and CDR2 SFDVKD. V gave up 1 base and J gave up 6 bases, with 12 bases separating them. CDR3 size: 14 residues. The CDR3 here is CATSDFAGSGEQYF. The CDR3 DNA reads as TGTGCCACCAGTGATTTCGCGGGGAGCGGCGAGCAGTACTTC.

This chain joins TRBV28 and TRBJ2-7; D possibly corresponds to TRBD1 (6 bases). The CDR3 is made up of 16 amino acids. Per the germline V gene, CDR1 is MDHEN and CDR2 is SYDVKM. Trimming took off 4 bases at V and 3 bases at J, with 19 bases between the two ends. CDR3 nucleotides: TGTGCCAGCAGTTCCCCAACCCAGGGGAACCTCTACGAGCAGTACTTC. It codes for CASSSPTQGNLYEQYF. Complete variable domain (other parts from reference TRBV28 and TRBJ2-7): DVKVTQSSRYLVKRTGEKVFLECVQDMDHENMFWYRQDPGLGLRLIYFSYDVKMKEKGDIPEGYSVSREKKERFSLILESASTNQTSMYLCASSSPTQGNLYEQYFGPGTRLTVT.

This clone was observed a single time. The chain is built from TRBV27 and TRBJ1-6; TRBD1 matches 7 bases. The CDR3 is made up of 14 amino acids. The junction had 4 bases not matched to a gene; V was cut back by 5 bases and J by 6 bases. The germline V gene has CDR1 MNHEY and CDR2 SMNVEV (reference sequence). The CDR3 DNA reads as TGTGCCAGCAGTCCGTCAGGGGGTAATTCACCCCTCCACTTT. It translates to CASSPSGGNSPLHF.

The CDR3, as DNA: TGCGCCAGCAGCCCCACAGCGGGAGGCACTCCTAGCACAGATACGCAGTATTTT. It yields the protein CASSPTAGGTPSTDTQYF. This chain uses TRBV5-1 with TRBJ2-3; 9 bases are shared with TRBD2. This CDR3 contains 18 residues. Per the germline V gene, CDR1 is SGHRS and CDR2 is YFSETQ. V trimming: 4 bases; J trimming: 0 bases; junction bases outside the gene matches: 12.

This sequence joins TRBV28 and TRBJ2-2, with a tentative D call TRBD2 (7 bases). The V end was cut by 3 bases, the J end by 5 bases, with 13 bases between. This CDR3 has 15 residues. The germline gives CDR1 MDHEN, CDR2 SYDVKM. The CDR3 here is CASSLGGRVTGELFF. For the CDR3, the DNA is TGTGCCAGCAGTTTGGGGGGGCGAGTTACCGGGGAGCTGTTTTTT.

CDR3 sequence: CSVEGSRGSDTQYF. CDR3 bases: TGCAGCGTTGAAGGCTCCAGGGGATCAGATACGCAGTATTTT. The chain carries TRBV29-1 and TRBJ2-3, with a weak D call TRBD1 (6 bases). The CDR3 contains 14 residues. The germline V gene encodes CDR1 SQVTM and CDR2 ANQGSEA. V lost 1 base to trimming and J lost 4 bases, with 12 bases between them.

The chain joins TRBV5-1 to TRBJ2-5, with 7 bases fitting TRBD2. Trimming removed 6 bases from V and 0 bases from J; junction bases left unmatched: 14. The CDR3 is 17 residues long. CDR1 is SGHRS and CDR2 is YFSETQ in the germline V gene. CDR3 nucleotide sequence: TGCGCCAGCACCCCTGCCGGTGGGCGGGGGTACCAAGAGACCCAGTACTTC. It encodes CASTPAGGRGYQETQYF.

The CDR3 nucleotides are TGTGCCAGCAGCTTAACGCGCGGGGGCGAAGGCTACACCTTC. It encodes CASSLTRGGEGYTF. The chain uses TRBV7-9 and TRBJ1-2; a possible D gene is TRBD1 (6 bases). The germline V gene encodes CDR1 SEHNR and CDR2 FQNEAQ (reference sequence). There are 14 residues in the CDR3. Trimming removed 2 bases from V and 8 bases from J, with 15 bases in between.

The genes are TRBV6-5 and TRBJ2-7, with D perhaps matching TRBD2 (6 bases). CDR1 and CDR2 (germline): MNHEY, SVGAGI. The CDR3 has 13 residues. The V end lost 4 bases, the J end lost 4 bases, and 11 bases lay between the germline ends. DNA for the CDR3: TGTGCCAGCAGTTTGACTAGTTTGTACGAGCAGTACTTC. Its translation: CASSLTSLYEQYF.